Presented here are 29 T cell receptor beta chains from one specimen sequenced in a study. TCRdb reanalysed the RT-PCR reads using MiXCR and keeps one entry per CDR3 protein. The table records around 700,000 distinct CDR3 sequences, 12% to 15% of them present only once. The sample consisted of memory CD4+ T cells from blood. The receptors here all came from a female donor in good health, serving as a healthy control.

The sample holds a few counts of this clonotype. The gene calls are TRBV7-2 and TRBJ1-3; D not certain. This CDR3 is 15 amino acids long. CDR1 SGHTA and CDR2 FQGNSA come from the germline V gene. Trimming pared 7 bases from V and 2 bases from J, leaving 15 bases between. Written as DNA, the CDR3 is TGTGCCAGCACCCTCCCGGGGTTTGCTGGAAACACCATATATTTT. Translation gives CASTLPGFAGNTIYF.

The V gene is TRBV28, the J gene TRBJ1-1, with TRBD1 matching 10 bases. The CDR3 covers 17 residues. Germline V CDR1 and CDR2: MDHEN, SYDVKM. V trimming: 4 bases; J trimming: 1 base; junction bases outside the gene matches: 9. In nucleotides, the CDR3 is TGTGCCAGCAGTTCATCTCGGGACAGGGGCCCGAACACTGAAGCTTTCTTT. Translating gives CASSSSRDRGPNTEAFF.

Ten or more counts support this clonotype. The V gene is TRBV7-9, the J gene TRBJ1-2, with TRBD1 matching 7 bases. Trimming cost V 5 bases and J 8 bases; bases outside gene matches: 8. The CDR3 runs 13 residues. Germline V gene sequence: CDR1 SEHNR, CDR2 FQNEAQ (reference sequence). CDR3 protein: CASSPQGGYGYTF. In DNA, the CDR3 is TGTGCCAGCAGCCCCCAGGGGGGGTACGGCTACACCTTC.

The V and J genes are TRBV29-1 and TRBJ2-2; D is ambiguous. This CDR3 spans 13 amino acids. From germline, CDR1 is SQVTM and CDR2 ANQGSEA. Trimming removed 8 bases from V and 4 bases from J, with 14 bases in between. The CDR3 sequence: CSLAIRSTGELFF. CDR3 DNA: TGCAGCTTAGCCATTAGGAGCACCGGGGAGCTGTTTTTT.

Details on this clonotype: This clone may be a read error of a much larger clone one base away. The chain links TRBV7-6 to TRBJ1-1; D unresolved. The germline V gene encodes CDR1 SGHVS and CDR2 FNYEAQ. The CDR3 contains 13 residues. The CDR3 region is CASSLQLNTDAFF. In DNA, the CDR3 is TGTGCCAGCAGCTTACAGCTGAACACTGATGCTTTCTTT.

This clonotype occurred many times. The chain uses TRBV4-3 and TRBJ1-2, with TRBD1 matching over 7 bases. J lost 8 bases, V lost 1 base, and 7 bases had no gene match. The CDR3 is made up of 14 amino acids. Germline-derived CDR1 and CDR2 are LGHNA and YSLEER. The CDR3 region has the DNA TGCGCCAGCAGCCAAGTCCAGCAGGGGGGCGGCTACACCTTC. Translating it yields CASSQVQQGGGYTF.

The sample holds a few counts of this clonotype. This sequence joins TRBV20-1 and TRBJ2-3, with a possible D match to TRBD2 (7 bases). CDR3 size: 15 residues. V lost 6 bases and J lost 3, with 19 bases in between. Germline values: CDR1 DFQATT, CDR2 SNEGSKA (reference sequence). Here the CDR3 reads CSAILGGGATDTQYF. Here the CDR3 DNA reads TGCAGTGCCATCTTAGGGGGAGGGGCGACAGATACGCAGTATTTT.

This clonotype was found once. The chain recombines TRBV6-5 with TRBJ1-1; 7 bases are shared with TRBD1. Germline V CDR1 and CDR2: MNHEY, SVGAGI. V was clipped by 6 bases and J by 5 bases; unmatched bases: 9. This CDR3 is built from 14 residues. Here the CDR3 reads CASSDGQAWTEAFF. The CDR3 DNA reads as TGTGCCAGCAGCGACGGACAGGCCTGGACTGAAGCTTTCTTT.

In DNA form, the CDR3 reads TGCAGTGCTAGCCGGACTAGCGGGGGGACCGAGCAGTACTTC. Translation: CSASRTSGGTEQYF. The chain links TRBV20-1 to TRBJ2-7, with 14 positions matching TRBD2. V gave up 3 bases and J gave up 6 bases; unmatched junction bases: 4. Germline CDR1 reads DFQATT; CDR2 reads SNEGSKA (reference sequence). This CDR3 is 14 amino acids long.

This clonotype was detected only a few times. The CDR3 coding sequence is TGTGCCAGCAGCTTAGCGGTCTGGATAGCGGGAGGGTACAATGAGCAGTTCTTC. Residues: CASSLAVWIAGGYNEQFF. This chain joins TRBV7-6 and TRBJ2-1; 11 positions match TRBD2. The germline gives CDR1 SGHVS, CDR2 FNYEAQ. CDR3 length equals 18 residues. J lost 4 bases, V lost 0 bases, and 8 bases had no gene match.

The chain recombines TRBV20-1 with TRBJ2-2; a weak D match, TRBD1 (6 bases). This CDR3 has 13 residues. V shed 3 bases and J shed 4 bases, with 9 bases lying between them. CDR1 is DFQATT, CDR2 SNEGSKA, per germline (reference sequence). CDR3 in amino acids: CSARGALTGELFF. As DNA, the CDR3 is TGCAGTGCTAGGGGGGCACTCACCGGGGAGCTGTTTTTT.

This clonotype was picked up a small number of times. The V call is TRBV24-1, the J call TRBJ1-5; 7 bases agree with TRBD1. The CDR3 consists of 15 residues. The germline V gene encodes CDR1 KGHDR and CDR2 SFDVKD. V lost 2 bases, J lost 6 bases, and 6 bases stayed unmatched. CDR3 sequence (DNA): TGTGCCACCAGTGATTCTGGGACAGTTTTTCAGCCCCAGCATTTT. Its translation: CATSDSGTVFQPQHF.

This clonotype was counted a few times. The rearrangement links TRBV5-1 to TRBJ2-1, with D possibly TRBD2 on 6 matching bases. The CDR3 is 14 amino acids. The germline CDR1 and CDR2 sequences are SGHRS and YFSETQ. V was clipped by 4 bases and J by 5 bases, with 13 bases between them. CDR3 in DNA: TGCGCCAGCAGCGCTAGACTAGTAGACAATGAGCAGTTCTTC. Translated: CASSARLVDNEQFF.

The V and J genes are TRBV18 and TRBJ2-1; 8 bases fit TRBD1. The length of the CDR3 is 15 residues. Trimming cost V 2 bases and J 6 bases; bases outside gene matches: 6. The germline V gene encodes CDR1 KGHSH and CDR2 LQKENI. CDR3 region: CASSPRQGQLNEQFF. Here the CDR3 DNA reads TGTGCCAGCTCACCAAGACAGGGGCAGCTCAATGAGCAGTTCTTC.

This clonotype came up once. The V gene is TRBV7-2, the J gene TRBJ1-1; D may be TRBD1 (5 bases). CDR1 is SGHTA, CDR2 FQGNSA, per germline. V lost 5 bases and J lost 1, with 11 bases in between. This CDR3 contains 14 residues. The CDR3 DNA follows: TGTGCCAGCAGCACGACCGGGACGAACACTGAAGCTTTCTTT. Its translation: CASSTTGTNTEAFF.

This clonotype occurred many times. The chain joins TRBV29-1 to TRBJ2-4; D may be TRBD1 or TRBD2 (5 bases each). Trimming pared 6 bases from V and 8 bases from J, leaving 14 bases between. Germline assignment: CDR1 SQVTM and CDR2 ANQGSEA. This CDR3 region has 12 residues. DNA of the CDR3: TGCAGCGTGGGGACGCGGACGGACATTCAGTACTTC. This gives the protein CSVGTRTDIQYF.

This clonotype was seen a handful of times. This chain connects TRBV27 to TRBJ2-7, with 12 positions matching TRBD2. There are 13 residues in the CDR3. CDR1 is MNHEY, CDR2 SMNVEV, per germline (reference sequence). V was pared by 7 bases and J by 9 bases, with 7 bases of the junction left unmatched. CDR3 sequence (DNA): TGTGCCAGCACCACCCTAGCGGGAGGGGGGCAGTACTTC. Its protein is CASTTLAGGGQYF.

The CDR3 is CASSGRGREEQYF. The DNA for the CDR3 is TGTGCCAGTTCGGGACGGGGCCGCGAGGAGCAGTACTTC. This sequence joins TRBV6-6 and TRBJ2-7; D may correspond to TRBD1 or TRBD2 (5 bases each). The CDR3 is made up of 13 amino acids. Trimming took 9 bases from V and 7 from J, leaving 19 bases between them. CDR1 and CDR2 from the germline V gene are MNHNY and SVGAGI (reference sequence).

This clonotype has at least ten counts. The chain links TRBV27 to TRBJ2-1; D is possibly TRBD2 (6 bases). The V end was cut by 2 bases, the J end by 0 bases, with 11 bases between. CDR1 is MNHEY and CDR2 is SMNVEV in the germline V gene (reference sequence). The CDR3 covers 16 residues. The CDR3 DNA follows: TGTGCCAGCAGTTTAGACCGGGGGTACTCCTACAATGAGCAGTTCTTC. This encodes CASSLDRGYSYNEQFF.

The chain employs TRBV6-1 and TRBJ1-1; D might be TRBD1 (6 bases). The CDR3 is 13 residues long. CDR1 MNHNS and CDR2 SASEGT come from the germline V gene. V lost 0 bases to trimming and J lost 10 bases, with 12 bases between them. CDR3 region: CASSEAPTGTAFF. The CDR3 DNA reads TGTGCCAGCAGTGAAGCTCCGACAGGCACAGCTTTCTTT.

The sample holds many counts of this clonotype. CDR3 sequence (DNA): TGCAGTGCCATCAGGTACAATGAGCAGTTCTTC. Encoded protein: CSAIRYNEQFF. V is TRBV20-1 and J is TRBJ2-1, with D unresolved. The CDR3 totals 11 residues. V was pared by 6 bases and J by 4 bases, with 7 bases between. From germline, CDR1 is DFQATT and CDR2 SNEGSKA (reference sequence).

This clonotype has just a few counts. The chain has TRBV2 and TRBJ1-4; TRBD1 is a possible D gene (5 bases). Germline loops: CDR1 SNHLY, CDR2 FYNNEI. V shed 6 bases and J shed 11 bases, with 16 bases lying between them. This CDR3 contains 13 residues. CDR3 amino acids: CASRDGGLEKLFF. CDR3 coding DNA: TGTGCCAGCAGAGACGGGGGTTTAGAGAAACTGTTTTTT.

The chain is built from TRBV5-5 and TRBJ2-3, with 15 bases aligning to TRBD2. The length of the CDR3 is 17 residues. Germline V lookup: CDR1 SGHKS, CDR2 YYEKEE (reference sequence). The junction had 5 bases not matched to a gene; V was cut back by 4 bases and J by 2 bases. The CDR3 protein is CASSLGLAGGTTDTQYF. CDR3 sequence (DNA): TGTGCCAGCAGCCTGGGACTAGCGGGGGGAACCACAGATACGCAGTATTTT.

The chain joins TRBV9 to TRBJ1-6; 10 nucleotides line up with TRBD1. Germline V gives CDR1 SGDLS, CDR2 YYNGEE. This CDR3 contains 16 residues. With 4 bases clipped from V and 8 bases from J, the junction kept 9 bases outside the gene matches. The CDR3 region has the DNA TGTGCCAGCAGCCCACCCCTGGACAGGGGGGATTCACCCCTCCACTTT. Residues: CASSPPLDRGDSPLHF.

This clonotype has more than one count but fewer than ten. This chain connects TRBV7-2 to TRBJ2-7; TRBD1 might be the D (5 bases). Trimming shortened V by 7 bases and J by 4 bases, and 17 bases separated the two germline ends. CDR3 size: 14 residues. Germline lookup yields CDR1 SGHTA and CDR2 FQGNSA. CDR3 amino acids: CASNLIGREYEQYF. The CDR3 DNA reads as TGTGCCAGCAATCTAATTGGCAGGGAATACGAGCAGTACTTC.

This clonotype was seen ten or more times. The chain uses TRBV20-1 and TRBJ1-5; D remains ambiguous. CDR1 is DFQATT and CDR2 is SNEGSKA in the germline V gene (reference sequence). The CDR3 loop spans 12 amino acids. Here the CDR3 DNA reads TGCAGCGGTGGTCAGGCCAATCAGCCCCAGCATTTT. Amino acid sequence: CSGGQANQPQHF.

The table lists this clonotype with many counts. CDR3 nucleotides: TGTGCCAGCAGCGCCCTGACAGGGGGCGGGGAGCTGTTTTTT. Encoded protein: CASSALTGGGELFF. The chain joins TRBV9 to TRBJ2-2, with 9 bases that match TRBD1. V lost 3 bases to trimming and J lost 7 bases; unmatched junction nucleotides: 4. The CDR3 loop spans 14 amino acids. The germline V gene has CDR1 SGDLS and CDR2 YYNGEE.

The chain joins TRBV29-1 to TRBJ2-3; the match to TRBD2 covers 10 bases. The V gene's germline CDR1 is SQVTM and CDR2 ANQGSEA. The CDR3 loop spans 15 amino acids. The junction had 5 bases not matched to a gene; V was cut back by 1 base and J by 4 bases. The CDR3, as DNA: TGCAGCGTTGAAGGGGCTAGCGGGAGAGCAGATACGCAGTATTTT. This gives the protein CSVEGASGRADTQYF.

V is TRBV28 and J is TRBJ1-2; a weak D match, TRBD1 (6 bases). V dropped 8 bases and J dropped 8 bases, with 30 bases sitting between them. Germline V lookup: CDR1 MDHEN, CDR2 SYDVKM. The CDR3 length is 17 residues. CDR3 region: CASASIGPGGETMGYTF. The DNA for the CDR3 is TGTGCCAGCGCGTCGATAGGTCCCGGGGGCGAGACCATGGGCTACACCTTC.